This TCR beta chain was found in a study of regulatory T cells in long-lasting Graves disease. CDR1 and CDR2 from the germline V gene are MNHEY and SVGEGT. The CDR3 contains 13 residues. V shed 5 bases, J shed 7 bases, and the junction held 7 bases outside the gene matches. Relying on iRepertoire HTBI primers and Arm-PCR of CDR3 regions, the team built TCR beta libraries. TCRdb reanalysed the multiplex PCR reads using MiXCR and keeps one entry per CDR3 protein. The sample shows fewer than 450,000 distinct CDR3 sequences, about 20% of them seen only once. Time point reported: persistent/refractory GD, antithyroid drugs over 5 years with positive TRAb. The TCR library used RNA extracted from PBMCs.

Sequences were derived from peripheral blood mononuclear cells (PBMCs), sampled when the disease was refractory, from a patient treated with antithyroid drugs. The receptor comes from a female donor with Graves disease. The chain recombines TRBV6-2 or TRBV6-3 with TRBJ1-1, with TRBD1 matching 7 bases. CDR3 sequence: CASSPQGYGEAFF. The CDR3, as DNA: TGTGCCAGCAGTCCACAGGGGTATGGTGAAGCTTTCTTT.